The subject of this entry is one TCR beta chain. What it binds is unknown. The data stem from a study of Ad26.COV2.S vaccination and SARS-CoV-2 variants. For the study at large: Ad26.COV2.S, an intramuscular injection, was given once or twice 56 days apart.

Treatment indicated: some 19 received Ad26.COV2.S at low or high dose, single or two shots; about 5 received placebo; per-sample allocation not given. The study sampled participants on day 63 after the first vaccine or placebo injection. Profiled with immunoSEQ multiplex PCR; TCRdb holds only in-frame clones, not every one. The table records over 450,000 clones, about 88% of them present only once. Whole-study findings and limits: Vaccine recipients had higher spike-specific TCR breadth than placebo recipients. Substantial breadth was reportedly displayed by spike-specific CD8+ and CD4+ T cell responses after vaccination.

CDR1 is GTSNPN and CDR2 is SVGIG in the germline V gene (reference sequence). There are 13 residues in the CDR3. V was cut by 2 bases and J by 2 bases, with 10 bases left in between. This specimen was peripheral blood, taken in a trial of Ad26.COV2.S vaccine versus placebo. V usage is TRBV30 and J usage is TRBJ2-7; D may be TRBD1 (5 bases). The receptor comes from a person aged 18-65 years who received the Ad26.COV2.S COVID-19 vaccine or a placebo. The CDR3 coding sequence is TGTGCCTGGAGTCAGGGTTATACCTACGAGCAGTACTTC. It translates to CAWSQGYTYEQYF.